The 30 T cell receptor beta chains below all came from one sample that was sequenced in a study of T cells after yellow fever vaccination (dated 2019 in TCRdb). This specimen's treatment or condition label, per the study, means: live attenuated yellow fever vaccine strain. Receptors were amplified or captured by 5' RACE. Sequencing relied on an Illumina NovaSeq 6000. TCRdb took the public reads, trimmed them with fastp at Q25, ran MiXCR for clone calling and kept in-frame beta chains. Entries that share a CDR3 protein sequence are merged under the most common genes and DNA. This sample is represented by 250,000 to 300,000 distinct CDR3 sequences; about 5.2% of them were singletons. The ten largest clonotypes hold roughly 3% of the sample. The sample in question was CD4+ T cells sorted from PBMCs, obtained on the day of the yellow fever booster vaccination. The receptor set was obtained from a man between 18 and 35 years old who received the YFV17D yellow fever vaccine.

This clonotype was seen ten or more times. The chain employs TRBV25-1 and TRBJ2-3; 8 bases match TRBD2. The CDR3 spans 14 residues. V gave up 2 bases and J gave up 5 bases; unmatched junction bases: 3. Germline V gene data show CDR1 as MGHDK and CDR2 as SYGVNS. The DNA for the CDR3 is TGTGCCAGCAGTGAAGCGGGGGGTAAAGATACGCAGTATTTT. As protein: CASSEAGGKDTQYF.

This clonotype occurred a few times. An end of the junction differs from the germline gene, which may be a read error. The J gene is TRBJ1-3, the V gene TRBV4-1; D might be TRBD1 (5 bases). This CDR3 is 17 amino acids long. Germline loops: CDR1 MGHRA, CDR2 YSYEKL. This CDR3 reads CASSQLSRDRGGDTIYF. For the CDR3, the DNA is TGCGCCAGCAGCCAGCTTAGCCGTGATAGGGGTGGAGACACCATATATTTT.

This clonotype has just a few counts. This chain links TRBV5-1 with TRBJ1-2; D gene ambiguous. The CDR3 runs 12 residues. The germline gives CDR1 SGHRS, CDR2 YFSETQ. Trimming removed 4 bases from V and 6 bases from J, with 10 bases in between. CDR3 bases: TGCGCCAGCAGCCGAGGTGAGGATGGCTACACCTTC. Amino acids: CASSRGEDGYTF. Combining the CDR3 with reference TRBV5-1 and TRBJ1-2 gives the whole variable domain KAGVTQTPRYLIKTRGQQVTLSCSPISGHRSVSWYQQTPGQGLQFLFEYFSETQRNKGNFPGRFSGRQFSNSRSEMNVSTLELGDSALYLCASSRGEDGYTFGSGTRLTVV.

This clonotype was seen more than once but under ten times. The CDR3 here is CSASGTRQADTQYF. The CDR3 bases are TGCAGTGCTAGTGGGACTAGACAAGCAGATACGCAGTATTTT. The J gene is TRBJ2-3, the V gene TRBV20-1, with 8 bases that match TRBD2. The germline V gene encodes CDR1 DFQATT and CDR2 SNEGSKA (reference sequence). The CDR3 totals 14 residues. Trimming removed 3 bases from V and 4 bases from J; junction bases left unmatched: 6.

This clonotype was observed a few times. The chain is built from TRBV7-9 and TRBJ1-2, with D possibly matching TRBD1 (5 bases). CDR1 is SEHNR, CDR2 FQNEAQ, per germline (reference sequence). The CDR3 is made up of 14 amino acids. V was shortened by 4 bases and J by 6 bases, with 15 bases between the two germline ends. The CDR3 DNA reads as TGTGCCAGCAGCTCAGGGCGGCAGGGCAATGGCTACACCTTC. This encodes CASSSGRQGNGYTF.

This clonotype was seen a few times. V and J are TRBV6-5 and TRBJ2-6; no definite D call. Germline V gene sequence: CDR1 MNHEY, CDR2 SVGAGI. The CDR3 consists of 15 residues. Between the trimmed V and J ends, which lost 10 bases and 0 bases, there was a span of 13 bases. The CDR3 DNA sequence: TGTGCCACCGAGGATCTTAGCTCTGGGGCCAACGTCCTGACTTTC. Protein sequence: CATEDLSSGANVLTF.

There are many counts of this clonotype. The chain recombines TRBV4-1 with TRBJ2-5; maybe TRBD2 (5 bases). V gave up 3 bases and J gave up 6 bases, with 14 bases separating them. This CDR3 is 14 amino acids long. Germline CDR1 is MGHRA and CDR2 is YSYEKL. CDR3 DNA: TGCGCCAGCAGCCACGGTGTGGCCGGGAAGACCCAGTACTTC. It specifies CASSHGVAGKTQYF.

This clonotype was observed at least ten times. This chain connects TRBV29-1 to TRBJ2-5, with 8 bases matching TRBD2. CDR1 and CDR2 (germline): SQVTM, ANQGSEA. V trimming: 1 base; J trimming: 10 bases; junction bases outside the gene matches: 11. This CDR3 spans 14 amino acids. CDR3 coding DNA: TGCAGCGTTGAAGCGTTGTCTAGCGGGCTGGGCCAGTACTTC. Amino acids: CSVEALSSGLGQYF.

A few counts support this clonotype. The CDR3 is CASSETRTNEKLFF. The DNA for the CDR3 is TGTGCCAGCAGTGAAACAAGAACTAATGAAAAACTGTTTTTT. The gene calls are TRBV6-1 and TRBJ1-4; D is unclear. Trimming took 2 bases from V and 1 from J, leaving 5 bases between them. Germline loops: CDR1 MNHNS, CDR2 SASEGT. This CDR3 is built from 14 residues.

This clonotype was found a few times. The genes are TRBV6-6 and TRBJ1-2, with D unclear. V was pared by 7 bases and J by 1 base, with 13 bases between. CDR3 length: 14 amino acids. CDR1 and CDR2 (germline): MNHNY, SVGAGI (reference sequence). Here the CDR3 reads CASTQQLFNYGYTF. The CDR3 nucleotides read TGTGCCAGCACCCAACAGCTGTTTAACTATGGCTACACCTTC.

This clonotype was observed a few times. The V gene is TRBV7-2, the J gene TRBJ2-2; D possibly matches TRBD1 or TRBD2 (5 bases each). Germline V gene lookup returns CDR1 SGHTA and CDR2 FQGNSA. The CDR3 extends over 15 amino acids. V lost 1 base and J 3 bases, leaving 9 bases between the germline ends. CDR3 protein: CASSLGGYDTGELFF. CDR3 in DNA: TGTGCCAGCAGCTTAGGGGGGTACGACACCGGGGAGCTGTTTTTT.

V is TRBV29-1 and J is TRBJ2-6; 12 nucleotides line up with TRBD1. Germline loops: CDR1 SQVTM, CDR2 ANQGSEA. V dropped 6 bases and J dropped 0; count of bases not matched to a gene: 6. The CDR3 contains 17 residues. In DNA form, the CDR3 reads TGCAGCGTGGGACAGGGGGCAATGGGCTCTGGGGCCAACGTCCTGACTTTC. Translation: CSVGQGAMGSGANVLTF. Combining the CDR3 with reference TRBV29-1 and TRBJ2-6 gives the whole variable domain SAVISQKPSRDICQRGTSLTIQCQVDSQVTMMFWYRQQPGQSLTLIATANQGSEATYESGFVIDKFPISRPNLTFSTLTVSNMSPEDSSIYLCSVGQGAMGSGANVLTFGAGSRLTVL.

The V and J genes are TRBV4-3 and TRBJ2-1; D may be TRBD1 (5 bases). Per the germline V gene, CDR1 is LGHNA and CDR2 is YSLEER. The CDR3 length is 17 residues. The germline V and J ends were trimmed by 0 bases and 4 bases, with 16 bases remaining between them. CDR3 sequence (DNA): TGCGCCAGCAGCCAAGAAACCCGGCAGGGTGGTTACAATGAGCAGTTCTTC. Its translation: CASSQETRQGGYNEQFF.

The chain is built from TRBV6-4 and TRBJ2-1; TRBD1 aligns across 9 bases. The CDR3 consists of 15 residues. CDR1 is MRHNA and CDR2 is SNTAGT in the germline V gene. J was trimmed by 7 bases and V by 0 bases; bases with no gene match: 4. CDR3 sequence reads: CASSDSGQGRNEQFF. The CDR3 region has the DNA TGTGCCAGCAGTGACTCGGGACAGGGAAGGAATGAGCAGTTCTTC.

A few counts support this clonotype. The gene calls are TRBV6-1 and TRBJ2-5; D could derive from TRBD1 or TRBD2 (5 bases each). Germline assignment: CDR1 MNHNS and CDR2 SASEGT. The CDR3 covers 14 residues. V dropped 8 bases and J dropped 3 bases, with 16 bases sitting between them. This CDR3 is CASPMGDLEETQYF. DNA for the CDR3: TGTGCCAGCCCCATGGGGGACCTGGAAGAGACCCAGTACTTC.

The chain joins TRBV19 to TRBJ1-1, with 8 bases that match TRBD1. Germline loops: CDR1 LNHDA, CDR2 SQIVND (reference sequence). The length of the CDR3 is 16 residues. Trimming cost V 3 bases and J 0 bases; bases outside gene matches: 6. CDR3 sequence reads: CASSMGPGQVNTEAFF. Here the CDR3 DNA reads TGTGCCAGTAGTATGGGACCGGGACAGGTGAACACTGAAGCTTTCTTT.

The rearrangement joins TRBV29-1 to TRBJ2-7; the D gene is possibly TRBD1 (5 bases). The CDR3 contains 13 residues. Trimming removed 4 bases at V and 0 bases at J, with 10 bases between. Germline values: CDR1 SQVTM, CDR2 ANQGSEA. The CDR3 protein is CSVGGHISYEQYF. DNA of the CDR3: TGCAGCGTTGGAGGACACATCTCCTACGAGCAGTACTTC.

This clonotype turned up a few times. This chain links TRBV6-5 with TRBJ1-3; perhaps TRBD1 as D (5 bases). CDR3 size: 15 residues. Trimming left V 7 bases short and J 3 bases short, with 16 bases between. Germline values: CDR1 MNHEY, CDR2 SVGAGI. The CDR3 here is CASTATGVGGNTIYF. In DNA form, the CDR3 reads TGTGCCAGCACCGCGACGGGGGTGGGTGGAAACACCATATATTTT.

Many counts were recorded for this clonotype. This rearrangement joins TRBV19 to TRBJ2-1; no firm D call. The germline V gene has CDR1 LNHDA and CDR2 SQIVND (reference sequence). V was trimmed by 6 bases and J by 4 bases, leaving 10 bases between them. The CDR3 is 13 residues long. The CDR3 DNA reads TGTGCCAGTAGGGGCCGAGGTTACAATGAGCAGTTCTTC. Translated: CASRGRGYNEQFF.

This clonotype was recorded only once. This sequence joins TRBV7-9 and TRBJ1-2; D call uncertain. The V gene's germline CDR1 is SEHNR and CDR2 FQNEAQ (reference sequence). This CDR3 has 13 amino acids. V lost 7 bases to trimming and J lost 0 bases, with 9 bases between them. CDR3 residues: CASTRVANYGYTF. The CDR3 DNA is TGTGCCAGCACGCGGGTCGCTAACTATGGCTACACCTTC.

This clonotype was found many times. The chain joins TRBV7-9 to TRBJ2-7, with D unresolved. V was trimmed by 4 bases and J by 3 bases, leaving 25 bases between them. Germline assignment: CDR1 SEHNR and CDR2 FQNEAQ (reference sequence). The CDR3 has 18 amino acids. The CDR3 sequence: CASSSGLKRPLPVYEQYV. CDR3 in DNA: TGTGCCAGCAGCTCAGGCCTAAAGAGACCTTTACCCGTCTACGAGCAGTACGTC.

The V and J genes are TRBV5-1 and TRBJ2-1; 7 bases map to TRBD1. Germline V gives CDR1 SGHRS, CDR2 YFSETQ. The CDR3 contains 15 residues. J was trimmed by 4 bases and V by 6 bases; bases with no gene match: 10. The CDR3, as DNA: TGCGCCAGCACCCAGGGGGAACAGACTTACAATGAGCAGTTCTTC. It translates to CASTQGEQTYNEQFF.

This chain uses TRBV5-1 with TRBJ2-2, with D maybe TRBD2 (7 bases). From germline, CDR1 is SGHRS and CDR2 YFSETQ. The CDR3 is made up of 16 amino acids. Trimming took off 3 bases at V and 1 base at J, with 13 bases between the two ends. The CDR3 loop reads CASSWGGLGNTGELFF. The DNA for the CDR3 is TGCGCCAGCAGCTGGGGGGGCCTAGGGAACACCGGGGAGCTGTTTTTT.

On this clonotype: A read error is possible here, since a much larger clone lies one base away. This is likely a read error, given that the CDR3 carries no conserved phenylalanine or tryptophan at its end. The chain combines TRBV2 with TRBJ2-7; TRBD1 matches at 8 bases. Germline loops: CDR1 SNHLY, CDR2 FYNNEI. V shed 4 bases and J 6 bases; nucleotides not matched to a gene: 2. The CDR3 spans 12 residues. CDR3 DNA sequence: TGTGCCAGCAGTGGGACAGGGTTCGAGCAGTACGCC. Its protein product is CASSGTGFEQYA.

The sample holds a few counts of this clonotype. The V and J genes are TRBV9 and TRBJ2-1, with D perhaps TRBD1 or TRBD2 (5 bases each). There are 15 residues in the CDR3. CDR1 SGDLS and CDR2 YYNGEE come from the germline V gene. The V and J ends lost 4 bases and 2 bases respectively, with 13 bases between them. CDR3 region: CASSIEGSAYNEQFF. Here the CDR3 DNA reads TGTGCCAGCAGCATCGAGGGGAGTGCCTACAATGAGCAGTTCTTC.

This clonotype was detected a few times. The CDR3: CSARAGTSYYEQYV. Here the CDR3 DNA reads TGCAGTGCTAGAGCCGGGACTAGCTACTACGAGCAGTACGTC. This chain uses TRBV20-1 with TRBJ2-7, with 9 positions matching TRBD2. Germline V gene lookup returns CDR1 DFQATT and CDR2 SNEGSKA (reference sequence). V lost 1 base, J lost 3 bases, and 4 bases stayed unmatched. The CDR3 totals 14 residues.

This clonotype was counted only a few times. The chain recombines TRBV7-2 with TRBJ1-1; TRBD1 might be the D (5 bases). V was shortened by 7 bases and J by 1 base, with 19 bases between the two germline ends. Germline CDR1 is SGHTA and CDR2 is FQGNSA. CDR3 size: 16 residues. CDR3 sequence: CASNIEGLGTNTEAFF. CDR3 DNA sequence: TGTGCCAGCAACATCGAGGGCTTAGGGACGAACACTGAAGCTTTCTTT.

This clonotype was detected only a few times. The CDR3 loop is CASSFGSSVYNEQFF. The CDR3 nucleotides read TGTGCCAGCAGCTTTGGCAGTTCTGTCTACAATGAGCAGTTCTTC. The chain recombines TRBV7-9 with TRBJ2-1; D is undetermined. CDR3 length: 15 amino acids. Germline V lookup: CDR1 SEHNR, CDR2 FQNEAQ (reference sequence). V was trimmed by 3 bases and J by 3 bases, leaving 12 bases between them.

The genes are TRBV21-1 and TRBJ2-7; TRBD1 is the table's D call and was not checked against the DNA. TRBV21-1 is a documented pseudogene. The CDR3 sequence is 17 residues long. The CDR3 region is CASSWVIGQKRTYEQYV. DNA for the CDR3: TGTGCCAGCAGCTGGGTTATCGGACAAAAGAGAACCTACGAGCAGTACGTC.

In this sample, this clonotype turned up a few times. V is TRBV12-3 or TRBV12-4 and J is TRBJ2-5; 7 bases match TRBD2. CDR3 size: 14 residues. The junction had 5 bases not matched to a gene; V was cut back by 5 bases and J by 2 bases. As DNA, the CDR3 is TGTGCCAGCAGTACGACTAGCAGTCAAGAGACCCAGTACTTC. It encodes CASSTTSSQETQYF.